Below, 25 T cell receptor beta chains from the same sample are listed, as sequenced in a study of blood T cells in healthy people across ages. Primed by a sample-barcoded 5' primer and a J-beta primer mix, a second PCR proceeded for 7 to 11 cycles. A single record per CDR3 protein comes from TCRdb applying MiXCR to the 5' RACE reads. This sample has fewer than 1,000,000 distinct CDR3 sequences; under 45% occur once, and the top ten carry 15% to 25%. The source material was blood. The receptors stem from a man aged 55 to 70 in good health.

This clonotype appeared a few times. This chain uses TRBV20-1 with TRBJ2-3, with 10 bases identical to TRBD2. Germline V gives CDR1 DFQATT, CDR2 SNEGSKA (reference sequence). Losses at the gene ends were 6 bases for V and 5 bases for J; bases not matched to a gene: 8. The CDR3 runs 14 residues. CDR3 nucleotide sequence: TGCAGTGCCAACCTAGCGGGGGCAGGAGATACGCAGTATTTT. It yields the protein CSANLAGAGDTQYF.

For the CDR3, the DNA is TGTGCCAGCAGCTCACAGGGGATTGCACGTGGAAAACTGTTTTTT. It yields the protein CASSSQGIARGKLFF. The rearrangement uses TRBV5-5 and TRBJ1-4; the match to TRBD1 covers 7 bases. Germline-derived CDR1 and CDR2 are SGHKS and YYEKEE (reference sequence). V shed 3 bases, J shed 10 bases, and the junction held 12 bases outside the gene matches. This CDR3 has 15 amino acids.

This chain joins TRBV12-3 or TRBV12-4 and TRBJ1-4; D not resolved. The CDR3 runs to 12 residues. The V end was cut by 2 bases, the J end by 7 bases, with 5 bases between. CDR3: CASSLQVEKLFF. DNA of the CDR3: TGTGCCAGCAGTTTACAAGTTGAAAAACTGTTTTTT.

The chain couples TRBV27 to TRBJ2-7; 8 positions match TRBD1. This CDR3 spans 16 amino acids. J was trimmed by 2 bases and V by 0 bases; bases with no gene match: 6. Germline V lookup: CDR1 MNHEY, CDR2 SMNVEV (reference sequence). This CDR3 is CASSLSQGARPYEQYF. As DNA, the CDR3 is TGTGCCAGCAGTTTATCGCAGGGGGCAAGACCCTACGAGCAGTACTTC.

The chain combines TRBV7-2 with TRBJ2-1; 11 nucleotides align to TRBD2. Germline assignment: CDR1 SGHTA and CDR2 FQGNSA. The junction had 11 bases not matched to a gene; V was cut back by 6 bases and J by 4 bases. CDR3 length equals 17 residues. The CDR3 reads CASSPMISGGAYNEQFF. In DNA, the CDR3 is TGTGCCAGCAGTCCAATGATTAGCGGGGGGGCTTACAATGAGCAGTTCTTC.

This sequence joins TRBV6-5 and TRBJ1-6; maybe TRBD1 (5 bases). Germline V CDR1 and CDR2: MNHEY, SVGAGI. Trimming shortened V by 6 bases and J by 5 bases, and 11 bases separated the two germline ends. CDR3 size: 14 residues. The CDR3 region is CASSQMGHNSPLHF. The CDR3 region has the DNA TGTGCCAGCAGCCAGATGGGGCATAATTCACCCCTCCACTTT.

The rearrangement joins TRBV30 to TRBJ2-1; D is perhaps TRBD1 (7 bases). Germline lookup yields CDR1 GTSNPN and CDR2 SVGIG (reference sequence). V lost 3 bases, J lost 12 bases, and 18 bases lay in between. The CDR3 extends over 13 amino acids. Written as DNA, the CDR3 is TGTGCCTGGAGCTACAGGGGAGGAGCCGGGCAGTTCTTC. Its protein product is CAWSYRGGAGQFF.

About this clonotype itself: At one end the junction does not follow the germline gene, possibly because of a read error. Here the CDR3 DNA reads TGTGCCAGCAGTTTAGGGACAGGAACTAGCACAGATATGCAGTATTTT. Translated, it gives CASSLGTGTSTDMQYF. The chain carries TRBV12-3 or TRBV12-4 and TRBJ2-3, with D perhaps TRBD1 (7 bases). This CDR3 is built from 16 residues.

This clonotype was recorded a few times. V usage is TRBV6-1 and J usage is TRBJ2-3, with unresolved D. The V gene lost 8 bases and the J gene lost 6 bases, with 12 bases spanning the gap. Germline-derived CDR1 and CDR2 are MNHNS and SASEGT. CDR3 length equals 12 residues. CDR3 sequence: CASRPMADTQYF. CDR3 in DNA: TGTGCCAGCCGACCAATGGCCGATACGCAGTATTTT.

CDR3 residues: CASSYSSGRIGGYTF. CDR3 nucleotides: TGTGCCAGCAGTTACTCGTCGGGGCGGATTGGCGGCTACACCTTC. V usage is TRBV6-5 and J usage is TRBJ1-2, with D possibly matching TRBD1 (5 bases). Trimming removed 0 bases at V and 8 bases at J, with 16 bases between. CDR1 is MNHEY and CDR2 is SVGAGI in the germline V gene. This CDR3 has 15 amino acids.

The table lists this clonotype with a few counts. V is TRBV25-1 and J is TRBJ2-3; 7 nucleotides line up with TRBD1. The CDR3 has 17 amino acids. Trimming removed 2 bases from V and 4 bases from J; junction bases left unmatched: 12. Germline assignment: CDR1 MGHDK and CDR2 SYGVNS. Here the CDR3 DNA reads TGTGCCAGCAGTGAAGCCCCGGGGACAGTGGAGCCAGATACGCAGTATTTT. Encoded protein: CASSEAPGTVEPDTQYF. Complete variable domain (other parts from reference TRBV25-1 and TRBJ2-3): EADIYQTPRYLVIGTGKKITLECSQTMGHDKMYWYQQDPGMELHLIHYSYGVNSTEKGDLSSESTVSRIRTEHFPLTLESARPSHTSQYLCASSEAPGTVEPDTQYFGPGTRLTVL.

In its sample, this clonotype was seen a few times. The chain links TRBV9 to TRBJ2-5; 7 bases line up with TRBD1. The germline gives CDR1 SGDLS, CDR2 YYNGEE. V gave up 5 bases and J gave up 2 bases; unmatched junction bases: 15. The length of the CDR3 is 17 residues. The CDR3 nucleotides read TGTGCCAGCAGTCGTAGAGGATCGACGACAGGGCAAGAGACCCAGTACTTC. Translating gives CASSRRGSTTGQETQYF. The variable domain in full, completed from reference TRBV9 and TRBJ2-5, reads DSGVTQTPKHLITATGQRVTLRCSPRSGDLSVYWYQQSLDQGLQFLIQYYNGEERAKGNILERFSAQQFPDLHSELNLSSLELGDSALYFCASSRRGSTTGQETQYFGPGTRLLVL.

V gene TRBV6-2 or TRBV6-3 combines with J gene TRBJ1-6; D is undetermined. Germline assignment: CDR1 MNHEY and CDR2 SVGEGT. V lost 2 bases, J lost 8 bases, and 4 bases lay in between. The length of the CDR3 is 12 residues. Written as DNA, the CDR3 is TGTGCCAGCAGTTACAGAGATTCACCCCTCCACTTT. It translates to CASSYRDSPLHF.

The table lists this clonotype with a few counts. DNA of the CDR3: TGTGCCAGCAGCCCCGAGCGGGGGACCTACGAGCAGTACTTC. Translating it yields CASSPERGTYEQYF. The V gene is TRBV7-2, the J gene TRBJ2-7, with TRBD2 matching 8 bases. The CDR3 extends over 14 amino acids. Losses at the gene ends were 5 bases for V and 2 bases for J; bases not matched to a gene: 5. Per germline, CDR1 SGHTA and CDR2 FQGNSA. Based on the CDR3 plus reference TRBV7-2 and TRBJ2-7, the full variable domain is GAGVSQSPSNKVTEKGKDVELRCDPISGHTALYWYRQSLGQGLEFLIYFQGNSAPDKSGLPSDRFSAERTGGSVSTLTIQRTQQEDSAVYLCASSPERGTYEQYFGPGTRLTVT.

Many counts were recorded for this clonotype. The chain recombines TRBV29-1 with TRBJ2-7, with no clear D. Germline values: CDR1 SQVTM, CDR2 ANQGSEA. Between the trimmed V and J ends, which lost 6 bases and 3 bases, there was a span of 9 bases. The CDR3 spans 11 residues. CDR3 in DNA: TGCAGCGTCCGCGAGAACTACGAGCAGTACTTC. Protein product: CSVRENYEQYF.

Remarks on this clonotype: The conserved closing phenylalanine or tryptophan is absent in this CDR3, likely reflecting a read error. The CDR3 is CASSAGQMGSEQYL. The DNA of the CDR3 is TGTGCCAGCAGCGCGGGACAAATGGGGAGCGAGCAGTACTTA. The J gene is TRBJ2-7, the V gene TRBV7-9; perhaps D is TRBD1 or TRBD2 (6 bases each). Per germline, CDR1 SEHNR and CDR2 FQNEAQ (reference sequence). The CDR3 contains 14 residues. Between the trimmed V and J ends, which lost 5 bases and 6 bases, there was a span of 17 bases.

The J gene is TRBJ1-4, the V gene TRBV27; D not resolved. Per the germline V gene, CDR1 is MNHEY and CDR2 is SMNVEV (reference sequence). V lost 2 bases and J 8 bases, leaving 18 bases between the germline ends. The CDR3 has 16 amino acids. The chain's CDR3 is CASSLRVDGVGEKLFF. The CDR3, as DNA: TGTGCCAGCAGTTTAAGGGTTGATGGGGTTGGGGAAAAACTGTTTTTT.

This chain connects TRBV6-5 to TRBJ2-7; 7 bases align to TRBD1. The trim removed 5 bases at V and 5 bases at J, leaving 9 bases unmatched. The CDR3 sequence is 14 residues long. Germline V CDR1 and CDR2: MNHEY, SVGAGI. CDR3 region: CASSHGQVAHEQYF. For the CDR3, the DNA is TGTGCCAGCAGTCATGGACAGGTGGCCCACGAGCAGTACTTC.

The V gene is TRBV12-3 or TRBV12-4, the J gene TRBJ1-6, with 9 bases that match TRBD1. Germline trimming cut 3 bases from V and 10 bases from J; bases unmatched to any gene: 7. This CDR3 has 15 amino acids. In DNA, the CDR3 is TGTGCCAGCAGTTTCGGGGGACAGGGCCGCTCACCCCTCCACTTT. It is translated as CASSFGGQGRSPLHF.

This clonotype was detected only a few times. This chain's CDR3 is CASSPRDSSGANVLTF. The CDR3 DNA sequence: TGTGCCAGCTCACCCCGGGACAGCTCTGGGGCCAACGTCCTGACTTTC. V usage is TRBV18 and J usage is TRBJ2-6, with TRBD1 matching 7 bases. The CDR3 loop spans 16 amino acids. The germline gives CDR1 KGHSH, CDR2 LQKENI. J lost 0 bases, V lost 3 bases, and 2 bases had no gene match.

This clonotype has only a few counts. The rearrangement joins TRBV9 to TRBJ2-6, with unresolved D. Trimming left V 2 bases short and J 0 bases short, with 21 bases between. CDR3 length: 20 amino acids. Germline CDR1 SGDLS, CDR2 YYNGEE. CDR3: CASSVRHVGQTSSGANVLTF. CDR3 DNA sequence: TGTGCCAGCAGCGTGAGGCATGTCGGGCAGACAAGCTCTGGGGCCAACGTCCTGACTTTC. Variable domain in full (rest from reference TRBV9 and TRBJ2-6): DSGVTQTPKHLITATGQRVTLRCSPRSGDLSVYWYQQSLDQGLQFLIQYYNGEERAKGNILERFSAQQFPDLHSELNLSSLELGDSALYFCASSVRHVGQTSSGANVLTFGAGSRLTVL.

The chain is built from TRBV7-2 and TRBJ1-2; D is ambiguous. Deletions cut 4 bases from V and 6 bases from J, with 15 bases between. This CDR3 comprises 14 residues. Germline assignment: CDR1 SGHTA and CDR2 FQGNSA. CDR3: CASSSTGGTDGYTF. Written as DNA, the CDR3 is TGTGCCAGCAGCTCTACCGGCGGAACCGATGGCTACACCTTC.

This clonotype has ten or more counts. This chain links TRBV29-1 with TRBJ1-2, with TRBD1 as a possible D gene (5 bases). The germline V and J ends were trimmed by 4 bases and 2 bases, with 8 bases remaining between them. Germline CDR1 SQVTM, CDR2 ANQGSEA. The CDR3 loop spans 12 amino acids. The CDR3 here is CSVVGGNYGYTF. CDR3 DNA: TGCAGCGTTGTTGGGGGGAACTATGGCTACACCTTC.

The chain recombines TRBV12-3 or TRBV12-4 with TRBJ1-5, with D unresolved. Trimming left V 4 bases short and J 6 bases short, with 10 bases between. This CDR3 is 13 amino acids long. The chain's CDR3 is CASSSRAGQPQHF. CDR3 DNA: TGTGCCAGCAGTTCTCGGGCGGGTCAGCCCCAGCATTTT.

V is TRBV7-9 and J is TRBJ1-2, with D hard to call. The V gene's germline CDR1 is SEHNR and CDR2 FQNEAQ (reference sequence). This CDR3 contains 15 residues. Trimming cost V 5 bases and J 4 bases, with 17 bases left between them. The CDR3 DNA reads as TGTGCCAGCAGCCCAGAAGATCAGCCTACCTATGGCTACACCTTC. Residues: CASSPEDQPTYGYTF.